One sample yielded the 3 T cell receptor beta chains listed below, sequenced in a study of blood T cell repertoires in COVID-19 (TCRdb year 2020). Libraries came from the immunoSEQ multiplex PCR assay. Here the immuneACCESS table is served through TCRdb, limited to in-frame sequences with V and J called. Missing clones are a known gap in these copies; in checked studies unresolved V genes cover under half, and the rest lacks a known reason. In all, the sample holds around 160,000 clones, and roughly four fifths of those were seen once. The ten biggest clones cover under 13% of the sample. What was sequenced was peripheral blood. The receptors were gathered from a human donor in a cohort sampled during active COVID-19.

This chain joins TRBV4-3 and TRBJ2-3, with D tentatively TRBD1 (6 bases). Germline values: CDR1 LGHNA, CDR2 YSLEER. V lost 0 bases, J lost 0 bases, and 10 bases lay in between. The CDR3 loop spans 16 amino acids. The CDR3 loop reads CASSQETGYSTDTQYF. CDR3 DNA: TGCGCCAGCAGCCAAGAGACAGGTTATAGCACAGATACGCAGTATTTT.

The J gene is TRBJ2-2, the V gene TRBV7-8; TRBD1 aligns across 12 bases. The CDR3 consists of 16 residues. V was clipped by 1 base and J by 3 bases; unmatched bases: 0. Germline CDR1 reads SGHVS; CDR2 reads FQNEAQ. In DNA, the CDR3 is TGTGCCAGCAGCTTAGGGGACAGGGGGCACACCGGGGAGCTGTTTTTT. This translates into CASSLGDRGHTGELFF.

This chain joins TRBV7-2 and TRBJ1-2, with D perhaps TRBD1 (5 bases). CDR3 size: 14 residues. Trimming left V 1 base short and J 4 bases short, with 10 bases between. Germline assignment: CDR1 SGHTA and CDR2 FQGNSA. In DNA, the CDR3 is TGTGCCAGCAGCTTAGGGGGGACTTTCTATGGCTACACCTTC. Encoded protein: CASSLGGTFYGYTF.